These T cell receptor beta chains were read from a single sample in a study of blood T cells in healthy people across ages. A single record per CDR3 protein comes from TCRdb applying MiXCR to the 5' RACE reads. The sample records approximately 810,000 distinct CDR3 sequences, less than 35% being singletons. Sequenced input: blood. All receptors come from a woman of 80 years or more in good health. CDR3s include the opening cysteine and the closing phenylalanine or tryptophan. D genes are given only for firm matches. The size field is filled for only some rows; it gives once, few, many or a size class.

d_call: NA
v_call: TRBV9
clone_size: NA
j_call: TRBJ1-1
cdr3_aa: CASSVLGGTEAFF
cdr3_nt: TGTGCCAGCAGCGTATTGGGGGGCACTGAAGCTTTCTTT

d_call: NA
v_call: TRBV7-2
clone_size: NA
j_call: TRBJ1-1
cdr3_aa: CASSLNPGFTEAFF
cdr3_nt: TGTGCCAGCAGCTTAAATCCGGGTTTCACTGAAGCTTTCTTT

d_call: NA
v_call: TRBV7-2
clone_size: NA
j_call: TRBJ1-2
cdr3_aa: CASSNDHYGYTF
cdr3_nt: TGTGCCAGCAGCAACGACCACTATGGCTACACCTTC

d_call: NA
v_call: TRBV3-1
clone_size: many
j_call: TRBJ2-1
cdr3_aa: CASRSGRTLTYNEQFF
cdr3_nt: TGTGCCAGCAGATCCGGCAGGACACTCACCTACAATGAGCAGTTCTTC

d_call: NA
v_call: TRBV7-2
clone_size: few
j_call: TRBJ2-2
cdr3_aa: CASSSGTTGELFF
cdr3_nt: TGTGCCAGCAGCTCGGGTACGACCGGGGAGCTGTTTTTT

d_call: TRBD1
v_call: TRBV7-2
clone_size: few
j_call: TRBJ1-1
cdr3_aa: CASSLARDRGRLNTEAFF
cdr3_nt: TGTGCCAGCAGCTTAGCGCGCGACAGGGGCAGGCTGAACACTGAAGCTTTCTTT

d_call: NA
v_call: TRBV6-2/TRBV6-3
clone_size: NA
j_call: TRBJ1-1
cdr3_aa: CASTGGRVQGTEAFF
cdr3_nt: TGTGCCAGCACGGGAGGGAGGGTTCAGGGCACTGAAGCTTTCTTT

d_call: NA
v_call: TRBV7-2
clone_size: many
j_call: TRBJ2-1
cdr3_aa: CASSLEGYTSYNEQFF
cdr3_nt: TGTGCCAGCAGCTTAGAGGGCTATACGTCCTACAATGAGCAGTTCTTC

d_call: TRBD2
v_call: TRBV7-2
clone_size: many
j_call: TRBJ2-1
cdr3_aa: CASSLARLAGAAYNEQFF
cdr3_nt: TGTGCCAGCAGCTTAGCTCGACTAGCGGGGGCGGCCTACAATGAGCAGTTCTTC

d_call: TRBD2
v_call: TRBV18
clone_size: NA
j_call: TRBJ2-1
cdr3_aa: CASAGTSGRNEQFF
cdr3_nt: TGTGCCAGTGCCGGGACTAGCGGGCGGAATGAGCAGTTCTTC

d_call: NA
v_call: TRBV20-1
clone_size: few
j_call: TRBJ1-2
cdr3_aa: CSARVQGWDYGYTF
cdr3_nt: TGCAGTGCTAGAGTTCAGGGGTGGGACTATGGCTACACCTTC

d_call: TRBD2
v_call: TRBV20-1
clone_size: NA
j_call: TRBJ2-1
cdr3_aa: CSARELFSGRHEQFF
cdr3_nt: TGCAGTGCTAGAGAGCTATTTAGCGGGAGGCATGAGCAGTTCTTC

d_call: NA
v_call: TRBV20-1
clone_size: once
j_call: TRBJ2-7
cdr3_aa: CSAPRTDSYEQYF
cdr3_nt: TGCAGTGCTCCTCGGACGGACTCCTACGAGCAGTACTTC

d_call: TRBD2
v_call: TRBV7-8
clone_size: NA
j_call: TRBJ2-3
cdr3_aa: CVSSRGTSGADTRYF
cdr3_nt: TGTGTCAGCAGCCGGGGGACTAGCGGGGCGGATACGCGGTATTTT

d_call: NA
v_call: TRBV20-1
clone_size: NA
j_call: TRBJ2-5
cdr3_aa: CSAVDLLLSEETQYF
cdr3_nt: TGCAGTGCCGTCGACCTGCTACTGTCGGAAGAGACCCAGTACTTC

d_call: NA
v_call: TRBV4-3
clone_size: NA
j_call: TRBJ2-6
cdr3_aa: CASSQKGTGFSGANVLTF
cdr3_nt: TGCGCCAGCAGTCAGAAAGGAACAGGGTTCTCTGGGGCCAACGTCCTGACTTTC

d_call: NA
v_call: TRBV5-5
clone_size: NA
j_call: TRBJ1-5
cdr3_aa: CASSSRLSNQPQHF
cdr3_nt: TGTGCCAGCAGCTCGCGACTGAGCAATCAGCCCCAGCATTTT

d_call: NA
v_call: TRBV4-2
clone_size: many
j_call: TRBJ1-1
cdr3_aa: CASSKHNTEAFF
cdr3_nt: TGTGCCAGCTCGAAGCACAACACTGAAGCTTTCTTT

d_call: NA
v_call: TRBV7-2
clone_size: few
j_call: TRBJ2-1
cdr3_aa: CASSPWVAGGNERFF
cdr3_nt: NA

d_call: NA
v_call: TRBV11-2
clone_size: few
j_call: TRBJ2-1
cdr3_aa: CASRTWGSSYNEQFF
cdr3_nt: TGTGCCAGCAGAACGTGGGGAAGCTCCTACAATGAGCAGTTCTTC

d_call: NA
v_call: TRBV7-2
clone_size: few
j_call: TRBJ1-6
cdr3_aa: CASSLGGGYNSPLHF
cdr3_nt: TGTGCCAGCAGCTTAGGAGGGGGTTATAATTCACCCCTCCACTTT

d_call: NA
v_call: TRBV7-2
clone_size: many
j_call: TRBJ1-2
cdr3_aa: CASSFDRQNRGYTF
cdr3_nt: TGTGCCAGCAGCTTTGACAGACAAAATAGGGGCTACACCTTC

d_call: NA
v_call: TRBV20-1
clone_size: many
j_call: TRBJ1-5
cdr3_aa: CSARAGNDQPQHF
cdr3_nt: TGCAGTGCTAGAGCGGGGAACGATCAGCCCCAGCATTTT

d_call: NA
v_call: TRBV12-3/TRBV12-4
clone_size: many
j_call: TRBJ2-7
cdr3_aa: CASSFRPYEQYF
cdr3_nt: TGTGCCAGCAGTTTTCGGCCCTACGAGCAGTACTTC

d_call: NA
v_call: TRBV10-3
clone_size: many
j_call: TRBJ2-1
cdr3_aa: CAIRETSNDEQFF
cdr3_nt: TGTGCCATCAGGGAGACTAGTAATGATGAGCAGTTCTTC

d_call: NA
v_call: TRBV5-6
clone_size: NA
j_call: TRBJ1-2
cdr3_aa: CASNLGAPLYGYTF
cdr3_nt: TGTGCCAGCAACTTGGGGGCCCCTTTATACGGCTACACCTTC

d_call: NA
v_call: TRBV2
clone_size: NA
j_call: TRBJ1-5
cdr3_aa: CASSEVLGGNQPQHF
cdr3_nt: TGTGCCAGCAGTGAAGTGCTGGGGGGAAATCAGCCCCAGCATTTT